This TCR beta chain was found in a study of blood T cells in healthy people across ages. Study conclusions and caveats: Any conclusive comparison of naive versus antigen-experienced cells was prevented by using unsorted PBMCs.

The CDR3 sequence is 15 residues long. In regard to this clonotype: Its cognate antigen is unknown.

Through a sample-barcoded 5' primer and a J-beta primer mix, a second PCR was run for roughly 6 to 11 cycles. TCRdb ran MiXCR on the 5' RACE reads and lists one entry per CDR3 protein. The sample holds almost 1 million distinct CDR3 sequences, about 51% seen once. This clonotype originated in a woman aged 60-75 years in good health. Specimen: blood. The chain joins TRBV21-1 to TRBJ2-1. TRBV21-1 corresponds to a pseudogene. The CDR3 sequence is CASSTSANSYNEQFF. CDR3 sequence (DNA): TGTGCCAGCAGCACTAGCGCCAACTCCTACAATGAGCAGTTCTTC.